Following are 10 T cell receptor beta chains from one sample sequenced in a study of CD8+ T cells in alopecia areata. RNA was extracted and reverse transcribed into cDNA as the sequencing template. This table comes from immunoSEQ multiplex PCR, and its TCRdb copy is limited to in-frame clones, with some not included. Here the sample spans some 150,000 clones, around 87% being singletons. Treatment defined: oral pan-JAK inhibitor, 5-10 mg twice daily. The input for sequencing was CD8+ T cells sorted from blood, taken at week 4, from a patient treated with tofacitinib. The receptors were gathered from a human donor with alopecia areata.

This chain uses TRBV30 with TRBJ1-5; D not resolved. Germline V gene lookup returns CDR1 GTSNPN and CDR2 SVGIG (reference sequence). Between the trimmed V and J ends, which lost 0 bases and 0 bases, there was a span of 9 bases. CDR3 length: 15 amino acids. CDR3 in amino acids: CAWSVGEHSNQPQHF. CDR3 coding DNA: TGTGCCTGGAGTGTAGGAGAGCATAGCAATCAGCCCCAGCATTTT. Looking up the rest from reference TRBV30 and TRBJ1-5 gives the full variable domain: SQTIHQWPATLVQPVGSPLSLECTVEGTSNPNLYWYRQAAGRGLQLLFYSVGIGQISSEVPQNLSASRPQDRQFILSSKKLLLSDSGFYLCAWSVGEHSNQPQHFGDGTRLSIL.

CDR3 nucleotides: TGTGCCTGGAGTTTAGACACCGATCAGCCCCAGCATTTT. Its protein is CAWSLDTDQPQHF. This sequence joins TRBV30 and TRBJ1-5; D gene ambiguous. The V end lost 2 bases, the J end lost 5 bases, and 10 bases lay between the germline ends. The CDR3 is 13 amino acids. The V gene's germline CDR1 is GTSNPN and CDR2 SVGIG (reference sequence).

The chain combines TRBV23-1 with TRBJ2-1, with 8 bases lining up with TRBD2. TRBV23-1 is filed as an ORF, its function uncertain. The CDR3 runs to 16 residues. V lost 6 bases, J lost 3 bases, and 10 bases stayed unmatched. The CDR3 DNA follows: TGCGCCAGCAGGAAGTGGAGACTAGCGCTCTACAATGAGCAGTTCTTC. Its protein is CASRKWRLALYNEQFF.

The table lists this clone with a count of one. The chain recombines TRBV5-1 with TRBJ1-6; TRBD1 agrees at 7 bases. The length of the CDR3 is 15 residues. Per germline, CDR1 SGHRS and CDR2 YFSETQ. After removal of 0 bases from V and 8 bases from J, the junction contained 5 bases not matched to a gene. In DNA, the CDR3 is TGCGCCAGCAGCTTGGAGGGACAGTGGGATTCACCCCTCCACTTT. This gives the protein CASSLEGQWDSPLHF.

This rearrangement joins TRBV7-9 to TRBJ1-2; D possibly corresponds to TRBD1 (5 bases). There are 14 residues in the CDR3. V was cut by 4 bases and J by 4 bases, with 13 bases left in between. Germline CDR1 is SEHNR and CDR2 is FQNEAQ (reference sequence). In nucleotides, the CDR3 is TGTGCCAGCAGCTCAACAGGACCTCTCTATGGCTACACCTTC. Translated, it gives CASSSTGPLYGYTF.

In nucleotides, the CDR3 is TGTGCCAGCGGTGACAGCTTAGCCAAAAACATTCAGTACTTC. Translated: CASGDSLAKNIQYF. The V and J genes are TRBV6-6 and TRBJ2-4, with D perhaps matching TRBD1 (5 bases). The CDR3 is 14 residues long. V was pared by 8 bases and J by 0 bases, with 11 bases between. The germline gives CDR1 MNHNY, CDR2 SVGAGI (reference sequence).

Here the CDR3 reads CASSLDIYASATSTDTQYF. For the CDR3, the DNA is TGTGCCAGCAGCTTAGATATCTATGCTAGCGCTACCAGCACAGATACGCAGTATTTT. The chain is built from TRBV11-2 and TRBJ2-3; D might be TRBD2 (6 bases). The V end was cut by 0 bases, the J end by 0 bases, with 19 bases between. Germline CDR1 reads SGHAT; CDR2 reads FQNNGV. This CDR3 has 19 amino acids.

The CDR3 DNA reads as TGTGCCAGGACCAGCAGGGGCGGCTATGGCTACACCTTC. It specifies CARTSRGGYGYTF. The rearrangement joins TRBV2 to TRBJ1-2; D might be TRBD1 (6 bases). The V end was cut by 9 bases, the J end by 4 bases, with 15 bases between. This CDR3 is 13 amino acids long. Germline CDR1 is SNHLY and CDR2 is FYNNEI. The full variable domain, its missing parts supplied by reference TRBV2 and TRBJ1-2, is EPEVTQTPSHQVTQMGQEVILRCVPISNHLYFYWYRQILGQKVEFLVSFYNNEISEKSEIFDDQFSVERPDGSNFTLKIRSTKLEDSAMYFCARTSRGGYGYTFGSGTRLTVV.

The chain joins TRBV5-4 to TRBJ2-2; D gene ambiguous. The V gene lost 4 bases and the J gene lost 0 bases, with 13 bases spanning the gap. Germline assignment: CDR1 SGHNT and CDR2 YYREEE (reference sequence). The CDR3 contains 16 residues. CDR3 region: CASSNIEPPNTGELFF. Here the CDR3 DNA reads TGTGCCAGCAGCAACATCGAGCCCCCGAACACCGGGGAGCTGTTTTTT.

The chain couples TRBV9 to TRBJ2-7; 7 positions agree with TRBD1. CDR3 length: 14 residues. The germline V gene encodes CDR1 SGDLS and CDR2 YYNGEE. J lost 3 bases, V lost 3 bases, and 6 bases had no gene match. The CDR3 is CASSEGDRDYEQYF. The CDR3 bases are TGTGCCAGCAGCGAGGGGGACAGAGACTACGAGCAGTACTTC. Full variable domain (missing parts from reference TRBV9 and TRBJ2-7): DSGVTQTPKHLITATGQRVTLRCSPRSGDLSVYWYQQSLDQGLQFLIQYYNGEERAKGNILERFSAQQFPDLHSELNLSSLELGDSALYFCASSEGDRDYEQYFGPGTRLTVT.